This T cell receptor beta chain appears in the sequencing data of a study of T cells in women clearing cervical HPV infection. Per the germline V gene, CDR1 is DFQATT and CDR2 is SNEGSKA (reference sequence). V was clipped by 1 base and J by 0 bases; unmatched bases: 8. The CDR3 is 19 amino acids. Comment on this clone: Its antigen is unknown. The read falls 3 residues short of the CDR3 end, and the missing part is taken from the germline J gene.

Profiled with immunoSEQ multiplex PCR; TCRdb holds only in-frame clones, not every one. This table holds about 39,000 clones. Findings and caveats of the study: T-cell numbers per sample were unknown and may explain richness differences.

Sample: blood buffy coat. This chain joins TRBV20-1 and TRBJ2-3; 15 bases match TRBD2. The clonotype comes from a woman between 18 and 70 years old with a cervical HPV16 infection that either progressed to CIN3+ or cleared (not recorded which). CDR3 residues: CSARGGTSGGTGSTDTQYF. The CDR3 bases that were read are TGCAGTGCTAGAGGCGGGACTAGCGGGGGGACTGGTAGCACAGATACG.